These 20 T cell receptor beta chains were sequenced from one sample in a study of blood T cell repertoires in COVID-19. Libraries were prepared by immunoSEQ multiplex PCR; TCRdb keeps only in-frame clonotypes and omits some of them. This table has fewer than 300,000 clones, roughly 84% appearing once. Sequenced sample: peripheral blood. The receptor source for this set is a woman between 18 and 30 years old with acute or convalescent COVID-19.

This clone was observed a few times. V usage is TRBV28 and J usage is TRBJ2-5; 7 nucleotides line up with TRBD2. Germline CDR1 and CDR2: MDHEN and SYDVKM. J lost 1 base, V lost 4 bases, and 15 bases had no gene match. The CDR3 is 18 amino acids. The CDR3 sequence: CASSWIAQGREAQETQYF. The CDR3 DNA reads TGTGCCAGCAGTTGGATAGCCCAAGGGAGGGAAGCCCAAGAGACCCAGTACTTC.

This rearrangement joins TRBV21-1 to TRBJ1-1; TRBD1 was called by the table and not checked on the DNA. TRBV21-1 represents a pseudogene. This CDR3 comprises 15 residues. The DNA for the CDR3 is TGTGCCAGCAGCAAAAAGGGACAGGGGGGCACTGAAGCTTTCTTT. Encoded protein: CASSKKGQGGTEAFF.

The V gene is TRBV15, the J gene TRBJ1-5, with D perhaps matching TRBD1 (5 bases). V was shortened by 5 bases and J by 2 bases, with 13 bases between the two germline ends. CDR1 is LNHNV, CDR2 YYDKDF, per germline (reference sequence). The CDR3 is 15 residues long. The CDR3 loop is CATSLKGSGNQPQHF. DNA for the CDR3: TGTGCCACCAGCCTGAAGGGGTCTGGCAATCAGCCCCAGCATTTT.

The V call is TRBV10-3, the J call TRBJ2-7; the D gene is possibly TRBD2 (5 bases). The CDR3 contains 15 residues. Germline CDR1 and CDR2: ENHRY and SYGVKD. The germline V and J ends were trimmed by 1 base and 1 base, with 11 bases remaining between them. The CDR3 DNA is TGTGCCATCAGTGAGTTGGCTAGCAGTTCCTACGAGCAGTACTTC. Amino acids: CAISELASSSYEQYF.

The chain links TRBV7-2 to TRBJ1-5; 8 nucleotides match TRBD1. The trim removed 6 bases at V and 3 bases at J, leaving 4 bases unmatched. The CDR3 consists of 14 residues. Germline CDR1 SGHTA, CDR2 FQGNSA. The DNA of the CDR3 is TGTGCCAGCAGAGACAGGGGAGACAATCAGCCCCAGCATTTT. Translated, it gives CASRDRGDNQPQHF.

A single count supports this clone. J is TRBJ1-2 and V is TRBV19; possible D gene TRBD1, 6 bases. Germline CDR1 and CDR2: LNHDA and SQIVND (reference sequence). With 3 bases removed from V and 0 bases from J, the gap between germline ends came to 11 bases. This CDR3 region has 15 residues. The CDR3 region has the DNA TGTGCCAGTAGTATGACAGGAGGATCTAACTATGGCTACACCTTC. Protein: CASSMTGGSNYGYTF.

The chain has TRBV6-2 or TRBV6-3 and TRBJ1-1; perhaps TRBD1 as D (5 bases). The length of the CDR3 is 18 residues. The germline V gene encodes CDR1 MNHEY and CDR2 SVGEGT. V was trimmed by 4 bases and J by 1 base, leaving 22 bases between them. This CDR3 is CASSFRGGRMGTNTEAFF. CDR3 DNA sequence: TGTGCCAGCAGTTTCCGGGGGGGGAGGATGGGGACGAACACTGAAGCTTTCTTT.

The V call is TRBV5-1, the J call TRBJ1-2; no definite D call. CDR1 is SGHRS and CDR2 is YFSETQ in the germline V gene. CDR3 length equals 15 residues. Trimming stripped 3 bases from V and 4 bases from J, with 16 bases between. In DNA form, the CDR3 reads TGCGCCAGCAGCTCACTTAGGGAGATGCCCTATGGCTACACCTTC. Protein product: CASSSLREMPYGYTF.

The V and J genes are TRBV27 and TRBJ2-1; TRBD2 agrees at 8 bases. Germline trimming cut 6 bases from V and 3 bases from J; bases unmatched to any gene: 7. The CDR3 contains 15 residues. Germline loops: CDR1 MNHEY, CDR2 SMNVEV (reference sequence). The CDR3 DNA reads TGTGCCAGCAGCCGAGCGGGAGCTAGCTACAATGAGCAGTTCTTC. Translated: CASSRAGASYNEQFF.

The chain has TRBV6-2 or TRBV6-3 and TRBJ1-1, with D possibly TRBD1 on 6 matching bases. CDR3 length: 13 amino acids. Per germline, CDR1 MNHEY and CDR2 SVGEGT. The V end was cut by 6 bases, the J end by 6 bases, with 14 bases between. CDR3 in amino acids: CASSSGVGAEAFF. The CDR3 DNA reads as TGTGCCAGCAGCTCAGGGGTAGGCGCTGAAGCTTTCTTT.

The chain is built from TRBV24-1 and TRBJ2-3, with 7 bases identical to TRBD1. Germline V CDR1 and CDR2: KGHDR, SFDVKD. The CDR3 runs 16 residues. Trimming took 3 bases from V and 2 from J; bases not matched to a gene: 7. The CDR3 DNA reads TGTGCCACCAGTGATCCACAAGGACAGGCCACAGATACGCAGTATTTT. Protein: CATSDPQGQATDTQYF.

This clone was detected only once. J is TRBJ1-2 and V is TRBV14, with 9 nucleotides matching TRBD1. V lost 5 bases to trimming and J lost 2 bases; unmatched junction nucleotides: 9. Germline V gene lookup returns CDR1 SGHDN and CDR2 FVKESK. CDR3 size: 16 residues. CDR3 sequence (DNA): TGTGCCAGCAGCGCCATGGGACAGGGACGGAACTATGGCTACACCTTC. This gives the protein CASSAMGQGRNYGYTF.

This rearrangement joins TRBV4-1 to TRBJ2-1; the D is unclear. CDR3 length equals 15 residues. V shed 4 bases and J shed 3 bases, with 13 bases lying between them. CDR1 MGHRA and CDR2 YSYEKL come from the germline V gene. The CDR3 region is CASSPFKAFYNEQFF. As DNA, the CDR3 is TGCGCCAGCAGCCCGTTTAAAGCGTTCTACAATGAGCAGTTCTTC.

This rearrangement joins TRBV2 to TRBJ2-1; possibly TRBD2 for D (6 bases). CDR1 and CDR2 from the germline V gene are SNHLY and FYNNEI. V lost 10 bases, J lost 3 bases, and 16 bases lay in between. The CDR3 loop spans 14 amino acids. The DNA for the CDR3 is TGTGCCAACCCCGGGGACTTAGACTACAATGAGCAGTTCTTC. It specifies CANPGDLDYNEQFF.

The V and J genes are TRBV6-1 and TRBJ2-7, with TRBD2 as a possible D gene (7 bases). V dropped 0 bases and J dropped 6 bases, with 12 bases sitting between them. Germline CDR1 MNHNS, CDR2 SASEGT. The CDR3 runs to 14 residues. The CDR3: CASSEANREGEQYF. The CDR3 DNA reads TGTGCCAGCAGTGAAGCCAACAGGGAGGGCGAGCAGTACTTC.

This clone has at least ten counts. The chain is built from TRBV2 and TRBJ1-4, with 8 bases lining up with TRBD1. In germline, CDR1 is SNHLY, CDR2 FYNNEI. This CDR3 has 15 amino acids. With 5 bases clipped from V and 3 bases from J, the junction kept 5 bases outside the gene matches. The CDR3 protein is CASSPGGAANEKLFF. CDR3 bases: TGTGCCAGCAGTCCAGGGGGCGCGGCTAATGAAAAACTGTTTTTT.

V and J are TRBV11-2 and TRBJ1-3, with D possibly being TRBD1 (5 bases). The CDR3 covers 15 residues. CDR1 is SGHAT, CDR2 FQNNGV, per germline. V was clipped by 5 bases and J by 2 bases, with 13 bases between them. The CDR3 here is CASSQQVFAGNTIYF. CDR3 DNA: TGTGCCAGCAGCCAACAGGTCTTTGCTGGAAACACCATATATTTT.

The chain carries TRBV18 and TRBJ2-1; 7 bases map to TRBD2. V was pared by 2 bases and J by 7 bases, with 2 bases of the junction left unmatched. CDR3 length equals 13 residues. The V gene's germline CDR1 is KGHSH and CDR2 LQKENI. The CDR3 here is CASSPAGVNEQFF. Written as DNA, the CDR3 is TGTGCCAGCTCACCAGCGGGAGTAAATGAGCAGTTCTTC.

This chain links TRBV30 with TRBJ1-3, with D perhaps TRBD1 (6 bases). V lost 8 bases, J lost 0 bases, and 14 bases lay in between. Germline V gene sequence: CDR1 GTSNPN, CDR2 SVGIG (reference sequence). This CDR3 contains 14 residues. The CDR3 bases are TGTGCCCGAGACAGGTTCGGCTCTGGAAACACCATATATTTT. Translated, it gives CARDRFGSGNTIYF.

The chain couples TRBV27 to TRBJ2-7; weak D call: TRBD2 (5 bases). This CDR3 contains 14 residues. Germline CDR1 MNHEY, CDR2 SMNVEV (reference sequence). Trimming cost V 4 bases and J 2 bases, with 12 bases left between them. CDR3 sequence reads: CASSSAVGPYEQYF. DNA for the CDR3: TGTGCCAGCAGTTCAGCGGTAGGGCCCTACGAGCAGTACTTC.